What follows are 26 T cell receptor beta chains derived from one specimen sequenced in a study of blood T cells in healthy people across ages. PCR was performed a second time for roughly 7 to 12 cycles using a sample-barcoded 5' primer and a J-beta primer mix. TCRdb ran MiXCR on the 5' RACE reads and lists one entry per CDR3 protein. This table has about 1 million distinct CDR3 sequences, 35% to 55% appearing once. The sample was blood. The receptors originated from a woman aged 60-70 years in good health.

This clonotype was observed once. The rearrangement links TRBV19 to TRBJ1-2, with unresolved D. V lost 7 bases to trimming and J lost 2 bases, with 11 bases between them. Germline lookup yields CDR1 LNHDA and CDR2 SQIVND (reference sequence). The CDR3 contains 13 residues. The CDR3 loop is CASIGPQNYGYTF. CDR3 DNA sequence: TGTGCCAGTATCGGGCCACAGAACTATGGCTACACCTTC. The full variable domain, with the rest looked up from reference TRBV19 and TRBJ1-2, is DGGITQSPKYLFRKEGQNVTLSCEQNLNHDAMYWYRQDPGQGLRLIYYSQIVNDFQKGDIAEGYSVSREKKESFPLTVTSAQKNPTAFYLCASIGPQNYGYTFGSGTRLTVV.

This clonotype was counted between two and nine times. V usage is TRBV5-1 and J usage is TRBJ2-5; tentative D call: TRBD1 (6 bases). This CDR3 comprises 14 residues. V was clipped by 0 bases and J by 4 bases, with 10 bases between them. The germline V gene encodes CDR1 SGHRS and CDR2 YFSETQ. The CDR3 region is CASSLVGQPETQYF. Here the CDR3 DNA reads TGCGCCAGCAGCTTGGTCGGACAGCCAGAGACCCAGTACTTC.

The rearrangement joins TRBV12-3 or TRBV12-4 to TRBJ2-1; 7 bases match TRBD2. This CDR3 region has 16 residues. V shed 4 bases and J 1 base; nucleotides not matched to a gene: 7. This CDR3 reads CASSYASGGSYNEQFF. In nucleotides, the CDR3 is TGTGCCAGCAGTTATGCTAGCGGAGGGTCCTACAATGAGCAGTTCTTC.

The J gene is TRBJ2-1, the V gene TRBV12-3 or TRBV12-4; D unclear. V dropped 2 bases and J dropped 9 bases, with 14 bases sitting between them. CDR3 length: 14 amino acids. The CDR3 bases are TGTGCCAGCAGTTTAATCGGAACTACCGCTGAGCAGTTCTTC. Residues: CASSLIGTTAEQFF.

The chain links TRBV15 to TRBJ2-7; 7 bases are shared with TRBD2. In germline, CDR1 is LNHNV, CDR2 YYDKDF (reference sequence). This CDR3 contains 16 residues. The ends lost 5 bases at V and 3 bases at J; junction bases unmatched: 13. The DNA of the CDR3 is TGTGCCACCAGCCGTGACTCGAGCGGGAACTTCTACGAGCAGTACTTC. Amino acids: CATSRDSSGNFYEQYF.

The chain joins TRBV30 to TRBJ2-7; 10 positions agree with TRBD1. CDR1 and CDR2 from the germline V gene are GTSNPN and SVGIG (reference sequence). CDR3 size: 14 residues. V shed 4 bases, J shed 4 bases, and the junction held 7 bases outside the gene matches. CDR3 protein: CAWKQTGGRYEQYF. In DNA form, the CDR3 reads TGTGCCTGGAAGCAGACAGGGGGCAGATACGAGCAGTACTTC.

The J gene is TRBJ2-3, the V gene TRBV10-3, with a tentative D call TRBD2 (5 bases). Per germline, CDR1 ENHRY and CDR2 SYGVKD. The CDR3 loop spans 11 amino acids. V was cut by 6 bases and J by 6 bases, with 7 bases left in between. The CDR3 DNA sequence: TGTGCCATCAGCGGGGAGGATACGCAGTATTTT. Amino acid sequence: CAISGEDTQYF.

Regarding this clonotype: This may come from a read error, since a much larger clone is one base off. V usage is TRBV10-3 and J usage is TRBJ2-3; 9 bases match TRBD2. Germline values: CDR1 ENHRY, CDR2 SYGVKD. V lost 1 base to trimming and J lost 0 bases; unmatched junction nucleotides: 5. The CDR3 contains 17 residues. CDR3 DNA sequence: TGTGCCATCAGTGAGTTGGTTAGCGGGAGAAGCACAGATACGCAGTATTTT. This sequence encodes CAISELVSGRSTDTQYF.

In regard to this clonotype: At one end the junction does not follow the germline gene, possibly because of a read error. The chain links TRBV7-9 to TRBJ2-3, with D hard to call. CDR3 size: 12 residues. Per the germline V gene, CDR1 is SEHNR and CDR2 is FQNEAQ (reference sequence). The CDR3 loop is CANSLVGDTQYF. DNA of the CDR3: TGTGCCAACAGCTTGGTGGGAGATACGCAGTATTTT.

This sequence joins TRBV9 and TRBJ2-7; TRBD1 might be the D (6 bases). V lost 3 bases to trimming and J lost 7 bases, with 14 bases between them. The germline gives CDR1 SGDLS, CDR2 YYNGEE. This CDR3 is built from 13 residues. CDR3 sequence reads: CASSAGVYAEQYF. The CDR3 DNA sequence: TGTGCCAGCAGCGCAGGGGTGTACGCTGAGCAGTACTTC.

The V gene is TRBV6-5, the J gene TRBJ2-6; D might be TRBD1 (5 bases). This CDR3 region has 16 residues. V lost 0 bases and J 1 base, leaving 7 bases between the germline ends. CDR1 and CDR2 from the germline V gene are MNHEY and SVGAGI. The CDR3 nucleotides are TGTGCCAGCAGTTACTCCCAGGGATCTGGGGCCAACGTCCTGACTTTC. Its protein is CASSYSQGSGANVLTF.

This clonotype was detected a few times. The rearrangement joins TRBV20-1 to TRBJ2-3; 11 bases map to TRBD1. V dropped 6 bases and J dropped 6; count of bases not matched to a gene: 5. The CDR3 extends over 13 amino acids. Per germline, CDR1 DFQATT and CDR2 SNEGSKA (reference sequence). In DNA form, the CDR3 reads TGCAGTGCACCGGGACAGGGGGTTGATACGCAGTATTTT. This translates into CSAPGQGVDTQYF.

This clonotype was seen more than once but under ten times. The chain recombines TRBV20-1 with TRBJ2-5; D is unclear. The DNA end favors TRBJ2-7, so the J call may be wrong. This CDR3 is built from 13 residues. From germline, CDR1 is DFQATT and CDR2 SNEGSKA (reference sequence). The CDR3 spells CSARKDSSYEQYF. CDR3 bases: TGCAGTGCTAGGAAGGATTCCTCCTACGAGCAGTACTTC.

This clonotype was counted only a few times. The chain joins TRBV20-1 to TRBJ1-5; a possible D gene is TRBD1 (6 bases). Trimming took off 4 bases at V and 3 bases at J, with 13 bases between the two ends. Germline CDR1 is DFQATT and CDR2 is SNEGSKA (reference sequence). CDR3 length: 14 amino acids. Here the CDR3 reads CSATDRDSNQPQHF. The CDR3 DNA reads as TGCAGTGCTACGGACAGAGATTCCAATCAGCCCCAGCATTTT.

The chain is built from TRBV13 and TRBJ2-2; 7 bases agree with TRBD1. Germline CDR1 reads PRHDT; CDR2 reads FYEKMQ (reference sequence). The V gene end was trimmed by 5 bases and the J gene end by 5 bases; junction bases not matched to a gene: 8. This CDR3 comprises 15 residues. The CDR3 region has the DNA TGTGCCAGCAGCCCAGCAGGGGGTTGGACCGGGGAGCTGTTTTTT. It encodes CASSPAGGWTGELFF.

This clonotype was picked up a small number of times. The chain uses TRBV25-1 and TRBJ1-2; D is uncertain. The CDR3 runs to 13 residues. Germline V gives CDR1 MGHDK, CDR2 SYGVNS. V lost 3 bases to trimming and J lost 7 bases, with 12 bases between them. As DNA, the CDR3 is TGTGCCAGCAGTGATCTAGGGTTAGGTGGCTACACCTTC. It codes for CASSDLGLGGYTF.

The chain couples TRBV7-2 to TRBJ2-1, with D possibly TRBD2 on 6 matching bases. The germline gives CDR1 SGHTA, CDR2 FQGNSA. The germline V and J ends were trimmed by 8 bases and 7 bases, with 36 bases remaining between them. The CDR3 runs to 20 residues. The CDR3 region is CASRSDAYPGATGTWNEQFF. CDR3 in DNA: TGTGCCAGCCGTTCGGACGCTTACCCGGGAGCTACGGGGACCTGGAATGAGCAGTTCTTC.

This clonotype was recorded a few times. The chain employs TRBV20-1 and TRBJ2-5; TRBD1 aligns across 9 bases. The CDR3 has 16 amino acids. The trim removed 4 bases at V and 5 bases at J, leaving 14 bases unmatched. CDR1 DFQATT and CDR2 SNEGSKA come from the germline V gene (reference sequence). CDR3 amino acids: CSAISPGQGTGETQYF. The CDR3 nucleotides read TGCAGTGCTATTTCACCGGGACAGGGTACGGGGGAGACCCAGTACTTC.

This clonotype was found a few times. V gene TRBV5-1 combines with J gene TRBJ2-7; maybe TRBD1 (6 bases). Trimming took off 4 bases at V and 3 bases at J, with 20 bases between the two ends. CDR3 size: 16 residues. Germline loops: CDR1 SGHRS, CDR2 YFSETQ. CDR3 in DNA: TGCGCCAGCAGCAGTTCAGGGGCAACCCGATTCTACGAGCAGTACTTC. The encoded protein is CASSSSGATRFYEQYF.

CDR3 nucleotide sequence: TGTGCCAGCACTTCAGCGGGCTCCTACAATGAGCAGTTCTTC. Residues: CASTSAGSYNEQFF. The genes are TRBV28 and TRBJ2-1; weak D call: TRBD2 (6 bases). This CDR3 contains 14 residues. Germline loops: CDR1 MDHEN, CDR2 SYDVKM. V lost 7 bases and J 0 bases, leaving 10 bases between the germline ends.

This chain links TRBV7-2 with TRBJ2-7, with D possibly TRBD1 on 6 matching bases. V lost 5 bases to trimming and J lost 2 bases, with 19 bases between them. CDR3 length: 16 residues. CDR1 and CDR2 from the germline V gene are SGHTA and FQGNSA. CDR3 sequence (DNA): TGTGCCAGCAGCCTTACCGCTTACAGGGACACCTACGAGCAGTACTTC. Translation: CASSLTAYRDTYEQYF.

This chain connects TRBV25-1 to TRBJ2-5, with a weak D call TRBD2 (6 bases). V dropped 2 bases and J dropped 4 bases, with 11 bases sitting between them. There are 14 residues in the CDR3. Looked up from germline, CDR1 is MGHDK and CDR2 is SYGVNS. The CDR3 DNA reads as TGTGCCAGCAGTGAAGGAGGCGGGACAGAGACCCAGTACTTC. Translated: CASSEGGGTETQYF.

This clonotype has only a few counts. The chain has TRBV6-5 and TRBJ1-2; a possible D gene is TRBD1 (5 bases). Germline-derived CDR1 and CDR2 are MNHEY and SVGAGI. The CDR3 sequence is 13 residues long. Trimming left V 6 bases short and J 4 bases short, with 12 bases between. The CDR3 spells CASRTGTFYGYTF. In nucleotides, the CDR3 is TGTGCCAGCAGAACTGGGACTTTCTATGGCTACACCTTC.

The rearrangement uses TRBV10-2 and TRBJ1-1; D is undetermined. Germline V gene sequence: CDR1 WSHSY, CDR2 SAAADI. The CDR3 is 13 residues long. The V and J ends lost 4 bases and 6 bases respectively, with 12 bases between them. The CDR3 region has the DNA TGCGCCAGCAGTGGGACCCCGGAGGCTGAAGCTTTCTTT. Residues: CASSGTPEAEAFF.

The rearrangement joins TRBV28 to TRBJ2-7; D might be TRBD2 (5 bases). Germline CDR1 MDHEN, CDR2 SYDVKM. This CDR3 spans 13 amino acids. The V end lost 7 bases, the J end lost 5 bases, and 15 bases lay between the germline ends. The CDR3 nucleotides are TGTGCCAGCAACTTGGCTAGCCCCAACGAGCAGTACTTC. Translation: CASNLASPNEQYF.

This clonotype was seen a few times. This sequence joins TRBV4-1 and TRBJ1-6; perhaps TRBD1 as D (6 bases). The V gene's germline CDR1 is MGHRA and CDR2 YSYEKL. This CDR3 is built from 15 residues. Trimming cost V 2 bases and J 7 bases, with 12 bases left between them. The CDR3 sequence: CASSQIRGLNSPLHF. The CDR3 DNA reads TGCGCCAGCAGCCAAATCAGGGGTCTAAATTCACCCCTCCACTTT.